The 11 T cell receptor beta chains below were found in one sample sequenced in a study of blood T cell repertoires in COVID-19. Using immunoSEQ multiplex PCR, the repertoire was profiled, and TCRdb retains in-frame clones only, with some absent. The repertoire consists of about 20,000 clones, with around 90% occurring once and the leading ten covering more than 3%. Sample: peripheral blood. These receptors all stem from a human donor in a cohort sampled during active COVID-19.

V usage is TRBV6-1 and J usage is TRBJ1-1; D call uncertain. Germline V gene lookup returns CDR1 MNHNS and CDR2 SASEGT. CDR3 length: 13 amino acids. Deletions cut 1 base from V and 4 bases from J, with 7 bases between. CDR3 amino acids: CASSEVWSTEAFF. CDR3 DNA: TGTGCCAGCAGTGAAGTGTGGAGCACTGAAGCTTTCTTT.

The genes are TRBV7-2 and TRBJ1-2; the D gene is possibly TRBD1 (6 bases). The germline V gene encodes CDR1 SGHTA and CDR2 FQGNSA. V gave up 5 bases and J gave up 2 bases, with 12 bases separating them. This CDR3 contains 14 residues. CDR3 residues: CASSPMQGNYGYTF. DNA for the CDR3: TGTGCCAGCAGCCCCATGCAGGGGAACTATGGCTACACCTTC.

The J gene is TRBJ2-3, the V gene TRBV19; 8 bases fit TRBD2. The germline gives CDR1 LNHDA, CDR2 SQIVND (reference sequence). The length of the CDR3 is 15 residues. V trimming: 6 bases; J trimming: 8 bases; junction bases outside the gene matches: 13. The CDR3 is CASRTRLARGVTQYF. CDR3 in DNA: TGTGCCAGTAGGACGCGACTAGCGCGGGGTGTTACGCAGTATTTT.

V and J are TRBV2 and TRBJ2-1; the D gene is possibly TRBD2 (6 bases). Germline values: CDR1 SNHLY, CDR2 FYNNEI. CDR3 size: 11 residues. The CDR3 is CAPTRGGEQFF. The CDR3 coding sequence is TGTGCTCCGACTAGGGGCGGTGAGCAGTTCTTC.

The gene calls are TRBV28 and TRBJ2-7, with TRBD2 matching over 11 bases. J lost 2 bases, V lost 4 bases, and 7 bases had no gene match. The germline V gene encodes CDR1 MDHEN and CDR2 SYDVKM. The CDR3 runs 16 residues. CDR3 in DNA: TGTGCCAGCAGTTACGCTAGCGGGAGGTTCCCCTACGAGCAGTACTTC. Translation gives CASSYASGRFPYEQYF.

The rearrangement links TRBV21-1 to TRBJ1-4. TRBV21-1 counts as a pseudogene. This CDR3 has 15 amino acids. Here the CDR3 reads CASSESSGTNEKLFF. The CDR3, as DNA: TGTGCCAGCAGCGAGTCATCGGGAACTAATGAAAAACTGTTTTTT.

The chain uses TRBV4-1 and TRBJ1-4; D gene ambiguous. The germline V and J ends were trimmed by 0 bases and 4 bases, with 9 bases remaining between them. The CDR3 is 15 amino acids. The V gene's germline CDR1 is MGHRA and CDR2 YSYEKL. The CDR3 coding sequence is TGCGCCAGCAGCCAAGAGGCGGCCAATAATGAAAAACTGTTTTTT. This translates into CASSQEAANNEKLFF.

Details on this clone: One end of the junction does not line up with germline, which may come from a read error. This chain joins TRBV9 and TRBJ2-5; perhaps TRBD2 as D (7 bases). This CDR3 has 17 amino acids. Germline V lookup: CDR1 SGDLS, CDR2 YYNGEE. Here the CDR3 reads CASSPHLGGGGKEAQYF. In DNA, the CDR3 is TGTGCCAGCAGCCCCCACCTCGGAGGGGGGGGAAAAGAGGCCCAGTACTTC.

The rearrangement uses TRBV28 and TRBJ1-2, with D maybe TRBD1 (6 bases). V dropped 5 bases and J dropped 1 base, with 17 bases sitting between them. There are 16 residues in the CDR3. Germline CDR1 reads MDHEN; CDR2 reads SYDVKM. Here the CDR3 DNA reads TGTGCCAGCAGTGTCGGGGGGGCGAGAGATAACTATGGCTACACCTTC. Its protein is CASSVGGARDNYGYTF.

V is TRBV9 and J is TRBJ2-2, with TRBD1 matching over 7 bases. J was trimmed by 7 bases and V by 3 bases; bases with no gene match: 15. The CDR3 consists of 17 residues. Germline V gene lookup returns CDR1 SGDLS and CDR2 YYNGEE. This CDR3 is CASSAPPGQAYGGELFF. The CDR3 DNA follows: TGTGCCAGCAGCGCACCGCCTGGACAGGCCTACGGCGGGGAGCTGTTTTTT. Together with reference TRBV9 and TRBJ2-2, the CDR3 gives the full variable domain: DSGVTQTPKHLITATGQRVTLRCSPRSGDLSVYWYQQSLDQGLQFLIQYYNGEERAKGNILERFSAQQFPDLHSELNLSSLELGDSALYFCASSAPPGQAYGGELFFGEGSRLTVL.

The V call is TRBV2, the J call TRBJ2-3; D uncertain. The CDR3 contains 13 residues. V was pared by 9 bases and J by 2 bases, with 12 bases between. CDR1 is SNHLY and CDR2 is FYNNEI in the germline V gene. The chain's CDR3 is CASRLSTTDTQYF. The CDR3 coding sequence is TGTGCCAGTAGACTTAGCACCACAGATACGCAGTATTTT.